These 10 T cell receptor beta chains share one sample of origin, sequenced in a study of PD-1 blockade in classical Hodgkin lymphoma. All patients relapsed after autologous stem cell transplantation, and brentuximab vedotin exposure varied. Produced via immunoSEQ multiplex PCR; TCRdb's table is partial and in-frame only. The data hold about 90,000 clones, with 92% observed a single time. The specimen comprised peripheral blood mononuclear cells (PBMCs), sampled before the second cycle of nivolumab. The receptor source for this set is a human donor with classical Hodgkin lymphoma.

CDR3 sequence (DNA): TGTGCCAGCAGGATCCCGACTAGCGGCACAGATACGCAGTATTTT. This sequence encodes CASRIPTSGTDTQYF. This chain uses TRBV6-1 with TRBJ2-3, with 8 bases that match TRBD2. The germline V gene encodes CDR1 MNHNS and CDR2 SASEGT. This CDR3 is built from 15 residues. Trimming took 6 bases from V and 1 from J; bases not matched to a gene: 6.

CDR3 coding DNA: TGTGCCAGCAGCCTTGTTCTAGCGGGAGATAACATTCAGTACTTC. Translation: CASSLVLAGDNIQYF. V is TRBV9 and J is TRBJ2-4; 10 bases align to TRBD2. Germline CDR1 reads SGDLS; CDR2 reads YYNGEE. V lost 4 bases to trimming and J lost 7 bases; unmatched junction nucleotides: 8. This CDR3 is 15 amino acids long.

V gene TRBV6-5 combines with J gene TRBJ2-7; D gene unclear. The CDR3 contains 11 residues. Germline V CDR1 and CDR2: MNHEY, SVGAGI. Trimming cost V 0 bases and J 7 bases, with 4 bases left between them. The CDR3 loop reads CASSYSGEQYF. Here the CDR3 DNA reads TGTGCCAGCAGTTACTCGGGGGAGCAGTACTTC.

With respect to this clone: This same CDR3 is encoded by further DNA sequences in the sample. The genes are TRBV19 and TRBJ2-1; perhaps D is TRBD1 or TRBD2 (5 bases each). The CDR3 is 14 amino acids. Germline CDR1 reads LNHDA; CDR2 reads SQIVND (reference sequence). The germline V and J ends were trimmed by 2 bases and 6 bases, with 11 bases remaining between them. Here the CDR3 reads CASSISGTGNEQFF. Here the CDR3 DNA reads TGTGCCAGTAGTATATCTGGGACGGGCAATGAGCAGTTCTTC.

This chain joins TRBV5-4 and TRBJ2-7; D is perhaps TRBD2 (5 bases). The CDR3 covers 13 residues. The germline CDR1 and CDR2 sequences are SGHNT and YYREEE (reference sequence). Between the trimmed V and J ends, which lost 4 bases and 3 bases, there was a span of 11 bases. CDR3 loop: CASSQFRDYEQYF. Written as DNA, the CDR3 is TGTGCCAGCAGCCAATTCCGGGACTACGAGCAGTACTTC. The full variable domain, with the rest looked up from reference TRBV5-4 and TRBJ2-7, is ETGVTQSPTHLIKTRGQQVTLRCSSQSGHNTVSWYQQALGQGPQFIFQYYREEENGRGNFPPRFSGLQFPNYSSELNVNALELDDSALYLCASSQFRDYEQYFGPGTRLTVT.

CDR3 nucleotides: TGCAGTGCGCCACTAGCGGGAGTCGGGTATTTT. Translation: CSAPLAGVGYF. The chain uses TRBV20-1 and TRBJ2-3, with 11 positions matching TRBD2. The trim removed 6 bases at V and 14 bases at J, leaving 7 bases unmatched. The CDR3 contains 11 residues. Germline V gene lookup returns CDR1 DFQATT and CDR2 SNEGSKA (reference sequence).

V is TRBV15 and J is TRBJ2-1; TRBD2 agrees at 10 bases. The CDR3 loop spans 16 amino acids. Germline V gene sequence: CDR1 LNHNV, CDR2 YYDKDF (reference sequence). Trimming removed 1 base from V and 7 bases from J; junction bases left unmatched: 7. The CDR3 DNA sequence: TGTGCCACCAGCAGAGGCCTAGCGGGAGCAAAAAATGAGCAGTTCTTC. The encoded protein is CATSRGLAGAKNEQFF. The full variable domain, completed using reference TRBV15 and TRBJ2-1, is DAMVIQNPRYQVTQFGKPVTLSCSQTLNHNVMYWYQQKSSQAPKLLFHYYDKDFNNEADTPDNFQSRRPNTSFCFLDIRSPGLGDTAMYLCATSRGLAGAKNEQFFGPGTRLTVL.

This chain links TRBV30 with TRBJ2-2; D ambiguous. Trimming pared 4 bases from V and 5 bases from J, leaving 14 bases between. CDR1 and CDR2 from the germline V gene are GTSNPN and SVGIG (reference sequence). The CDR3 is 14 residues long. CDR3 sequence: CAWTRRPRTGELFF. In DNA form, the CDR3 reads TGTGCCTGGACTCGGCGGCCGAGGACCGGGGAGCTGTTTTTT. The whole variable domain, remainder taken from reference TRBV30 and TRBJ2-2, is SQTIHQWPATLVQPVGSPLSLECTVEGTSNPNLYWYRQAAGRGLQLLFYSVGIGQISSEVPQNLSASRPQDRQFILSSKKLLLSDSGFYLCAWTRRPRTGELFFGEGSRLTVL.

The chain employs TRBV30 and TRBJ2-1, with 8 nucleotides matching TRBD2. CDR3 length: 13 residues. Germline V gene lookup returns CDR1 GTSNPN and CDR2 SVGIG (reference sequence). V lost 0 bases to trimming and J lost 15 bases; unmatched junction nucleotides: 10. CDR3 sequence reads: CAWSVTSGGAVFF. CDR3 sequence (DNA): TGTGCCTGGAGTGTAACTAGCGGAGGAGCTGTGTTCTTC.

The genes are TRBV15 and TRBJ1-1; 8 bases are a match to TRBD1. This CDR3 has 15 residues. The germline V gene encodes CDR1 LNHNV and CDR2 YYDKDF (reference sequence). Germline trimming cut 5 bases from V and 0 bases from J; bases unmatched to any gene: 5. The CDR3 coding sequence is TGTGCCACCAGCGCCTGGACAGGGCTGAACACTGAAGCTTTCTTT. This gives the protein CATSAWTGLNTEAFF.